The present T cell receptor beta chain was sequenced within a study of T cells of healthy individuals. TCRdb re-derived calls from the 5' RACE reads in MiXCR, one entry per CDR3 protein. Altogether over 40,000 distinct CDR3 sequences are present, 4% to 5% being singletons, with the ten largest covering around 9.6%. The germline CDR1 and CDR2 sequences are SGHDT and YYEEEE. The CDR3 loop spans 15 amino acids. The germline V and J ends were trimmed by 4 bases and 3 bases, with 14 bases remaining between them. There are many counts of this clonotype. The chain has TRBV5-6 and TRBJ2-4; D not resolved. The TCR was taken from a human donor in good health. The CDR3 region has the DNA TGTGCCAGCAGCCCTTCACGTGACCTCAAAAACATTCAGTACTTC. Protein sequence: CASSPSRDLKNIQYF.